What follows are 22 T cell receptor beta chains derived from one specimen sequenced in a study of T cell responses to AZD1222 COVID-19 vaccine (dated by TCRdb to the early 2020s). What this sample's time point label stands for: baseline before first vaccination. The treatment or condition label here, explained by the study, means: meningococcal conjugate vaccine given as trial control. Libraries were constructed by the immunoSEQ multiplex PCR assay. Sourced from immuneACCESS, this table was stored by TCRdb with only in-frame sequences that have V and J called. A share of the clones is absent; for the studies checked, an unresolved V gene accounts for under half, and the remainder has no known explanation. This sample gives approximately 130,000 clones in total; 75% to 90% of them show up just once. The ten largest clonotypes hold roughly 10% of the sample. Material: peripheral blood, obtained on day 0 of MenACWY control vaccination. The origin of the receptors is an adult in good health.

This chain links TRBV7-2 with TRBJ2-1, with D perhaps matching TRBD1 (5 bases). CDR1 and CDR2 from the germline V gene are SGHTA and FQGNSA. The CDR3 contains 14 residues. Trimming pared 1 base from V and 4 bases from J, leaving 8 bases between. The CDR3 DNA sequence: TGTGCCAGCAGCTTAGTGACAGTATACAATGAGCAGTTCTTC. Residues: CASSLVTVYNEQFF.

The chain is built from TRBV10-3 and TRBJ2-1, with TRBD2 matching 9 bases. The CDR3 covers 14 residues. Germline-derived CDR1 and CDR2 are ENHRY and SYGVKD. V shed 3 bases and J 8 bases; nucleotides not matched to a gene: 5. The CDR3 DNA follows: TGTGCCATCAGTGATGGGCGGGAGGGCGATGAGCAGTTCTTC. It is translated as CAISDGREGDEQFF.

The chain combines TRBV7-6 with TRBJ2-7, with 7 bases lining up with TRBD2. Germline V gene lookup returns CDR1 SGHVS and CDR2 FNYEAQ. CDR3 size: 16 residues. The J segment lost 0 bases and the V segment lost 5 bases, leaving 10 bases of the junction unmatched. The CDR3 DNA sequence: TGTGCCAGCAGCCAAGAGACTAGCCCGAGCTCCTACGAGCAGTACTTC. Protein product: CASSQETSPSSYEQYF. The variable domain in full, completed from reference TRBV7-6 and TRBJ2-7, reads GAGVSQSPRYKVTKRGQDVALRCDPISGHVSLYWYRQALGQGPEFLTYFNYEAQQDKSGLPNDRFSAERPEGSISTLTIQRTEQRDSAMYRCASSQETSPSSYEQYFGPGTRLTVT.

The gene calls are TRBV9 and TRBJ2-5; no clear D. CDR3 length: 14 amino acids. The germline V gene encodes CDR1 SGDLS and CDR2 YYNGEE. V was cut by 4 bases and J by 1 base, with 11 bases left in between. Here the CDR3 DNA reads TGTGCCAGCAGCCCCGGATACGTCCAAGAGACCCAGTACTTC. Translation: CASSPGYVQETQYF.

This chain uses TRBV10-3 with TRBJ2-1; D is undetermined. This CDR3 region has 12 residues. CDR1 and CDR2 from the germline V gene are ENHRY and SYGVKD. The V end lost 0 bases, the J end lost 8 bases, and 5 bases lay between the germline ends. The CDR3 DNA reads as TGTGCCATCAGTGAGTCGTCATATGAGCAGTTCTTC. Amino acids: CAISESSYEQFF.

The genes are TRBV5-1 and TRBJ2-3; 8 nucleotides align to TRBD2. CDR3 length: 14 residues. CDR1 and CDR2 from the germline V gene are SGHRS and YFSETQ. With 4 bases clipped from V and 3 bases from J, the junction kept 4 bases outside the gene matches. DNA for the CDR3: TGCGCCAGCAGCCCGGGACTAGGAACAGATACGCAGTATTTT. Its protein product is CASSPGLGTDTQYF.

In this sample, this clone turned up once. The chain links TRBV27 to TRBJ1-2; D may be TRBD1 (5 bases). The CDR3 spans 16 residues. The germline CDR1 and CDR2 sequences are MNHEY and SMNVEV (reference sequence). Trimming stripped 3 bases from V and 1 base from J, with 15 bases between. The CDR3 DNA follows: TGTGCCAGCAGTTTGTACCAGGGATCGCTTAACTATGGCTACACCTTC. It encodes CASSLYQGSLNYGYTF.

The chain's CDR3 is CAISESNLAALRNEQFF. The CDR3 region has the DNA TGTGCCATCAGTGAGTCGAACCTAGCGGCCCTTAGGAATGAGCAGTTCTTC. The chain employs TRBV10-3 and TRBJ2-1; 7 bases align to TRBD2. V was clipped by 0 bases and J by 7 bases; unmatched bases: 12. CDR3 length: 17 amino acids. CDR1 and CDR2 (germline): ENHRY, SYGVKD.

The chain is built from TRBV10-3 and TRBJ2-3; 7 bases map to TRBD2. There are 15 residues in the CDR3. V trimming: 0 bases; J trimming: 7 bases; junction bases outside the gene matches: 7. Germline CDR1 reads ENHRY; CDR2 reads SYGVKD. The CDR3 DNA is TGTGCCATCAGTGAGTCGAGCGGGAACGCATATACGCAGTATTTT. Translated: CAISESSGNAYTQYF.

V usage is TRBV21-1 and J usage is TRBJ2-1; the table's D call TRBD2 went unverified against the DNA. TRBV21-1 is classified as a pseudogene. The CDR3 totals 18 residues. CDR3 protein: CASSNETTSGSPYNEQFF. The CDR3 DNA follows: TGTGCCAGCAGCAACGAGACGACTAGCGGGAGCCCCTACAATGAGCAGTTCTTC.

V gene TRBV19 combines with J gene TRBJ1-2; 7 positions match TRBD1. The CDR3 is 14 amino acids. The J segment lost 4 bases and the V segment lost 9 bases, leaving 11 bases of the junction unmatched. The germline V gene encodes CDR1 LNHDA and CDR2 SQIVND (reference sequence). The CDR3 bases are TGTGCCAGCCTAGGGGGCCCACAAGTCTATGGCTACACCTTC. Its translation: CASLGGPQVYGYTF.

The chain has TRBV4-3 and TRBJ1-1; D is unresolved. Looked up from germline, CDR1 is LGHNA and CDR2 is YSLEER. The V end was cut by 0 bases, the J end by 4 bases, with 6 bases between. The CDR3 covers 13 residues. The DNA of the CDR3 is TGCGCCAGCAGCCAAGAGGGGAGCACTGAAGCTTTCTTT. It specifies CASSQEGSTEAFF.

The chain recombines TRBV29-1 with TRBJ1-3, with D uncertain. The V end lost 7 bases, the J end lost 1 base, and 11 bases lay between the germline ends. Germline assignment: CDR1 SQVTM and CDR2 ANQGSEA. The CDR3 length is 13 residues. The CDR3 here is CSAIPRSGNTIYF. In nucleotides, the CDR3 is TGCAGCGCTATACCCAGGTCTGGAAACACCATATATTTT.

The chain uses TRBV4-2 and TRBJ2-3; no clear D. V was cut by 0 bases and J by 8 bases, with 3 bases left in between. Germline values: CDR1 LGHNA, CDR2 YNFKEQ. The CDR3 sequence is 11 residues long. The CDR3 loop reads CASSQDGTQYF. The CDR3 bases are TGTGCCAGCAGCCAAGACGGTACGCAGTATTTT.

The chain links TRBV7-3 to TRBJ2-1, with D unresolved. CDR1 SGHTA and CDR2 FQGTGA come from the germline V gene. This CDR3 has 13 amino acids. V gave up 6 bases and J gave up 8 bases, with 14 bases separating them. The CDR3: CASSRGSLDEQFF. The CDR3, as DNA: TGTGCCAGCAGTCGCGGATCGCTGGATGAGCAGTTCTTC.

This clone was detected only once. V and J are TRBV5-6 and TRBJ1-1; D is possibly TRBD1 (6 bases). Trimming cost V 3 bases and J 0 bases, with 12 bases left between them. The length of the CDR3 is 15 residues. Germline V gene sequence: CDR1 SGHDT, CDR2 YYEEEE. The CDR3: CASSSPGDLNTEAFF. In DNA form, the CDR3 reads TGTGCCAGCAGCTCTCCAGGGGACCTGAACACTGAAGCTTTCTTT.

The chain employs TRBV28 and TRBJ2-7; the D gene is possibly TRBD2 (6 bases). The length of the CDR3 is 13 residues. Germline assignment: CDR1 MDHEN and CDR2 SYDVKM. Trimming pared 8 bases from V and 4 bases from J, leaving 15 bases between. CDR3 sequence (DNA): TGTGCCAGCCCCGATAGCGGATTATACGAGCAGTACTTC. Translating gives CASPDSGLYEQYF.

The chain combines TRBV12-3 or TRBV12-4 with TRBJ1-5; D gene uncertain. The CDR3 contains 12 residues. Trimming took off 7 bases at V and 5 bases at J, with 9 bases between the two ends. CDR3 nucleotides: TGTGCCAGCAACAAAGGTTATCAGCCCCAGCATTTT. Residues: CASNKGYQPQHF.

This chain connects TRBV6-5 to TRBJ2-7; unclear D gene. V lost 5 bases and J 7 bases, leaving 9 bases between the germline ends. The CDR3 has 11 amino acids. CDR1 is MNHEY, CDR2 SVGAGI, per germline. CDR3 loop: CASSTPREQYF. The DNA of the CDR3 is TGTGCCAGCAGTACCCCGCGGGAGCAGTACTTC.

This chain links TRBV9 with TRBJ1-1; D is unclear. The ends were cut back, 3 bases at V and 4 bases at J, with 16 bases in the middle. The CDR3 extends over 15 amino acids. CDR1 and CDR2 from the germline V gene are SGDLS and YYNGEE. The DNA for the CDR3 is TGTGCCAGCAGCGGTTTAGGGTACCCTTTCACTGAAGCTTTCTTT. As protein: CASSGLGYPFTEAFF. The full variable domain, in which reference TRBV9 and TRBJ1-1 provide the parts outside the CDR3, is DSGVTQTPKHLITATGQRVTLRCSPRSGDLSVYWYQQSLDQGLQFLIQYYNGEERAKGNILERFSAQQFPDLHSELNLSSLELGDSALYFCASSGLGYPFTEAFFGQGTRLTVV.

This clone was seen a few times. V and J are TRBV4-1 and TRBJ2-5, with 7 bases lining up with TRBD2. The length of the CDR3 is 17 residues. Trimming took 3 bases from V and 5 from J; bases not matched to a gene: 15. CDR1 and CDR2 from the germline V gene are MGHRA and YSYEKL. CDR3 sequence: CASSQWGSGNGGETQYF. CDR3 nucleotide sequence: TGCGCCAGCAGCCAGTGGGGCAGCGGGAACGGGGGGGAGACCCAGTACTTC.

The J gene is TRBJ2-1, the V gene TRBV7-2; 11 bases line up with TRBD2. Per the germline V gene, CDR1 is SGHTA and CDR2 is FQGNSA. V shed 2 bases and J 7 bases; nucleotides not matched to a gene: 13. The CDR3 extends over 18 amino acids. The CDR3 protein is CASSLLAGGPTALNEQFF. The CDR3 nucleotides are TGTGCCAGCAGCTTACTAGCGGGAGGTCCCACGGCTTTGAATGAGCAGTTCTTC. Together with reference TRBV7-2 and TRBJ2-1, the CDR3 gives the full variable domain: GAGVSQSPSNKVTEKGKDVELRCDPISGHTALYWYRQSLGQGLEFLIYFQGNSAPDKSGLPSDRFSAERTGGSVSTLTIQRTQQEDSAVYLCASSLLAGGPTALNEQFFGPGTRLTVL.